The 8 T cell receptor beta chains listed next were all sequenced from one sample in a study of early stage breast cancer tumors. Only in-frame clones appear in the TCRdb table, and some are missing; sequencing was by immunoSEQ multiplex PCR. The data contain 10,000 to 11,000 clones, more than 60% of them singletons. The sequenced sample consisted of breast tumor tissue. The receptors here all came from a person aged 65-85 years with breast cancer.

V is TRBV18 and J is TRBJ1-1; TRBD1 matches 8 bases. Per the germline V gene, CDR1 is KGHSH and CDR2 is LQKENI. The CDR3 contains 14 residues. The trim removed 5 bases at V and 3 bases at J, leaving 5 bases unmatched. The CDR3: CASSSDRADTEAFF. The CDR3 bases are TGTGCCAGCTCATCGGACAGGGCCGACACTGAAGCTTTCTTT.

V and J are TRBV27 and TRBJ1-5; possible D gene TRBD1, 5 bases. The germline CDR1 and CDR2 sequences are MNHEY and SMNVEV (reference sequence). Trimming took 5 bases from V and 7 from J, leaving 18 bases between them. The CDR3 has 15 residues. The CDR3: CASSSGTGGEQPQHF. CDR3 nucleotide sequence: TGTGCCAGCAGTAGTGGGACCGGGGGAGAGCAGCCCCAGCATTTT.

V gene TRBV10-2 combines with J gene TRBJ1-1, with 7 bases fitting TRBD1. The germline gives CDR1 WSHSY, CDR2 SAAADI. The CDR3 is 14 residues long. The V gene end was trimmed by 4 bases and the J gene end by 10 bases; junction bases not matched to a gene: 12. This CDR3 reads CASSGGTGVGGAFF. CDR3 nucleotides: TGCGCCAGCAGTGGGGGTACAGGGGTCGGAGGAGCTTTCTTT.

V is TRBV7-9 and J is TRBJ1-2; D gene ambiguous. The length of the CDR3 is 14 residues. Trimming removed 5 bases at V and 2 bases at J, with 12 bases between. Germline lookup yields CDR1 SEHNR and CDR2 FQNEAQ (reference sequence). CDR3 DNA: TGTGCCAGCAGCCCAGAGCCGGGAAACTATGGCTACACCTTC. It yields the protein CASSPEPGNYGYTF.

This chain joins TRBV21-1 and TRBJ1-1; TRBD1 was called by the table and not checked on the DNA. TRBV21-1 is termed a pseudogene. The CDR3 covers 17 residues. CDR3 nucleotide sequence: TGTGCCAGCACCGACCCCAGGGCTGACGAACAGGGCCCTGAAGCTTTCTTT. Amino acids: CASTDPRADEQGPEAFF.

V is TRBV27 and J is TRBJ2-5; D is perhaps TRBD1 (6 bases). V lost 2 bases, J lost 5 bases, and 18 bases lay in between. Germline V CDR1 and CDR2: MNHEY, SMNVEV (reference sequence). This CDR3 region has 16 residues. The CDR3 loop reads CASSLTGLTKGETQYF. DNA of the CDR3: TGTGCCAGCAGTTTAACAGGGTTAACCAAGGGGGAGACCCAGTACTTC.

The chain uses TRBV29-1 and TRBJ2-7, with a possible D match to TRBD1 (5 bases). The germline gives CDR1 SQVTM, CDR2 ANQGSEA. V was trimmed by 7 bases and J by 5 bases, leaving 15 bases between them. This CDR3 is 12 amino acids long. The CDR3 bases are TGCAGCGGCGGCAGGGCGCGTAACGAGCAGTACTTC. This sequence encodes CSGGRARNEQYF.

The J gene is TRBJ2-5, the V gene TRBV5-4; D not resolved. The CDR3 contains 14 residues. Trimming removed 1 base from V and 1 base from J, with 8 bases in between. The germline V gene has CDR1 SGHNT and CDR2 YYREEE (reference sequence). CDR3 sequence reads: CASSLWAAQETQYF. Written as DNA, the CDR3 is TGTGCCAGCAGCTTGTGGGCAGCCCAAGAGACCCAGTACTTC.